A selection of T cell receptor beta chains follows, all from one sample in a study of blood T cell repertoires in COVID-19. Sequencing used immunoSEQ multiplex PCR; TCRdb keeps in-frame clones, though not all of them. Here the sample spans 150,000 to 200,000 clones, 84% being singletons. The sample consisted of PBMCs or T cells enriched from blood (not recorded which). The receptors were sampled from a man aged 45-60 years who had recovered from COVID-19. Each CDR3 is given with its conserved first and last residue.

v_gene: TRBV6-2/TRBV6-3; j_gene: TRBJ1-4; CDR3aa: CASSTDRDSTNEKLFF
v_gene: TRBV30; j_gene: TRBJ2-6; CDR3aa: CAWRGGPLNVLTF
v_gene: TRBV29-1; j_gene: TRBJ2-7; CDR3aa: CSVEVGTAFIF
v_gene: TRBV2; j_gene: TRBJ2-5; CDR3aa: CASRTGLGPRGYAQETQYF
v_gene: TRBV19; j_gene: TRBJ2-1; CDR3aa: CASRGQGPGREQFF
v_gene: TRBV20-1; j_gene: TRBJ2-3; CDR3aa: CSASPGQGTDTQYF
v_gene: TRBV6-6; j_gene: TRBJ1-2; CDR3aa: CASSWLDSANYGYTF
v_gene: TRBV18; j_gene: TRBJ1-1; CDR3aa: CASSREGNTEAFF
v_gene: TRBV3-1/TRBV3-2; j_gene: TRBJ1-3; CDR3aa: CASSAGTDAWGYSGNTIYF
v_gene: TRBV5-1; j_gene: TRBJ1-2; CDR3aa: CASSLDLGSVGGYTF
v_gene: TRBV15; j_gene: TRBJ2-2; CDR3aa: CATSPRRGRDTGELFF
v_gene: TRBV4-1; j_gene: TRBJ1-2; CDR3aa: CASSQAPGTGGSNYGYTF